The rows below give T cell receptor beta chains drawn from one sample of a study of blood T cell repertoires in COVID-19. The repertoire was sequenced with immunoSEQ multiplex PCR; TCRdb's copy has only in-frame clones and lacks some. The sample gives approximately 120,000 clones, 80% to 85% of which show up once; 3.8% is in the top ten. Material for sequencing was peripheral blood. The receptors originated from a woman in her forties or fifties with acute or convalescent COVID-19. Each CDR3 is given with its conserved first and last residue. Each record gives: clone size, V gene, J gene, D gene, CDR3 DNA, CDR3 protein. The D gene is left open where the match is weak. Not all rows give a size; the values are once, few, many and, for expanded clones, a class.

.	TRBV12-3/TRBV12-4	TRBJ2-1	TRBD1	TGTGCCAGCAGTTTGTCAGGGGGCGATGAGCAGTTCTTC	CASSLSGGDEQFF
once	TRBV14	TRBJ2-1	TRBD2	TGTGCCAGCAGCCAAGTAAATAGCGGGGGGTACAATGAGCAGTTCTTC	CASSQVNSGGYNEQFF
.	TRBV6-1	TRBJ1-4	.	TGTGCCAGCAGTGAAGCCGGGGGAGCGGGTGAAAAACTGTTTTTT	CASSEAGGAGEKLFF
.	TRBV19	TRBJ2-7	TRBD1	TGTGCCAGTAGTCCCGGGGACAGGGCCTACGAGCAGTACTTC	CASSPGDRAYEQYF
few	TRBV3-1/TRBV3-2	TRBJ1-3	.	TGTGCCAGCAGCCGAGTCGAGGGAACTGGAAACACCATATATTTT	CASSRVEGTGNTIYF
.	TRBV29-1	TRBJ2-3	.	TGCAGCGTTTCAGGGATAGACTTTGGCACAGATACGCAGTATTTT	CSVSGIDFGTDTQYF
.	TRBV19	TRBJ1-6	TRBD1	TGTGCCAGTACCGGGACAGGCAATAATTCACCCCTCCACTTT	CASTGTGNNSPLHF
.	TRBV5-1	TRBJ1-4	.	TGCGCCAGCAGCTTGTCCGGGACGGGAGAAGGTGAAAAACTGTTTTTT	CASSLSGTGEGEKLFF
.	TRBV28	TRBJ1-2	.	TGTGCCAGCACCGCGGACAGCTATGGCTACACCTTC	CASTADSYGYTF
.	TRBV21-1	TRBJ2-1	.	TGTGCCAGCAGCGAAAGGGGGCCTACTGAGCAGTTCTTC	CASSERGPTEQFF
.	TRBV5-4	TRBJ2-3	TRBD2	TGTGCCAGCATCCCGGGGACTAGCCGTAGCACAGATACGCAGTATTTT	CASIPGTSRSTDTQYF
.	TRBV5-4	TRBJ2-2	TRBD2	TGTGCCAGCAGCCCCAAGGGGACTAGCGGGGGGTCGAACACCGGGGAGCTGTTTTTT	CASSPKGTSGGSNTGELFF
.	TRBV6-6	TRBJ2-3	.	TGTGCCAGCAGTCACAGAATGTCAGCGGGTTTCGACACAGATACGCAGTATTTT	CASSHRMSAGFDTDTQYF
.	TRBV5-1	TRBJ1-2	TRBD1	TGCGCCAGCAGCTTGGGGGACAGGGGAGGCTATGGCTACACCTTC	CASSLGDRGGYGYTF
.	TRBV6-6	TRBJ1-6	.	TGTGCCAGCAGTTACGCGGGGGAGTCACCCCTCCACTTT	CASSYAGESPLHF
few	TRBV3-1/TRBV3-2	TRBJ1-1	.	TGTGCCAGCAGCCAAGCCGGGGGAGCAGCTTTCTTT	CASSQAGGAAFF
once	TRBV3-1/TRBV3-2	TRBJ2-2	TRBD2	TGTGCCAGCAGCCAATACCTAGCGGGAGCGGTCGGGGAGCTGTTTTTT	CASSQYLAGAVGELFF
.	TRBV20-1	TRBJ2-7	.	TGCAGTGCGCGAGGTGGTTACGAGCAGTACTTC	CSARGGYEQYF
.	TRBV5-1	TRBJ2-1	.	TGCGCCAGCAGCGGGGCTAGCTCCTACAATGAGCAGTTCTTC	CASSGASSYNEQFF
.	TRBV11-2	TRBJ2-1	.	TGTGCCAGCCGTTCGGGCGGGCGGTACAATGAGCAGTTCTTC	CASRSGGRYNEQFF
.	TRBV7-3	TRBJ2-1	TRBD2	TGTGCCAGCAGCTCCGGGGGGGCCGTGACTGAGCAGTTCTTC	CASSSGGAVTEQFF
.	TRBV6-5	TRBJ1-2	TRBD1	TGTGCCACCTATTCCTCCGGGACAGGCCTTGGCTACACCTTC	CATYSSGTGLGYTF
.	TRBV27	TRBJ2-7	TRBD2	TGTGCCAGCAGACCCCTCCCGGGGGGGATATACGAGCAGTACTTC	CASRPLPGGIYEQYF
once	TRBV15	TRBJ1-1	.	TGTGCCACCAGCAACCGGGTGAACACTGAAGCTTTCTTT	CATSNRVNTEAFF
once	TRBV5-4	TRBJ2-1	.	TGTGCCAGCAGCTTAATGATGGGAGACTCTAATGAGCAGTTCTTC	CASSLMMGDSNEQFF
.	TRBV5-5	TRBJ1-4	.	TGTGCCAGCAGCTTTGGTGGCAGAACAAATGAAAAACTGTTTTTT	CASSFGGRTNEKLFF
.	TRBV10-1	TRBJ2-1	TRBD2	TGCGCCAGCAGTTCATGGACTAGCGATGGCAATGAGCAGTTCTTC	CASSSWTSDGNEQFF
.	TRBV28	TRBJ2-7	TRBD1	TGTGCCAGCAGACCTACGACAGGGGTTAACTACGAGCAGTACTTC	CASRPTTGVNYEQYF
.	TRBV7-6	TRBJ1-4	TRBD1	TGTGCCAGCAGCTTAGAGGGGGCCGACTTTGAAAAACTGTTTTTT	CASSLEGADFEKLFF
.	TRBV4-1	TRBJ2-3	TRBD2	TGCGCCAGCAGCCCCCCGGAAGCGGGAGGGTTAGATACGCAGTATTTT	CASSPPEAGGLDTQYF
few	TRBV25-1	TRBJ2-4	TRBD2	TGTGCCAGCAGACTTCTGCGGGAGGGCCGGGACGACATTCAGTACTTC	CASRLLREGRDDIQYF
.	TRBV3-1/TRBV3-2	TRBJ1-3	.	TGTGCCAGCAGCCAGTATCACAGGAGCTCTGGAAACACCATATATTTT	CASSQYHRSSGNTIYF
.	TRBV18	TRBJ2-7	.	TGTGCCAGCTCACCAAGGAGGTCGGGGGCCTACGAGCAGTACTTC	CASSPRRSGAYEQYF
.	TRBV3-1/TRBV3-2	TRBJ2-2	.	TGTGCCAGCAGCCCCCAGGGGTTTGGCACCGGGGAGCTGTTTTTT	CASSPQGFGTGELFF
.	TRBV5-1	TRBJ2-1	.	TGCGCCAGCAGCTTGATGTCAGTAAGTCTCAATGAGCAGTTCTTC	CASSLMSVSLNEQFF
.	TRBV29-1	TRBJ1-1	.	TGCAGCGTAGAATCAGGAAAAAGGTCTGAAGCTTTCTTT	CSVESGKRSEAFF
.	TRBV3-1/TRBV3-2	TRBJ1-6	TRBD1	TGTGCCAGCAGCCGACTTCGGACAGGGGGCTCCTATAATTCACCCCTCCACTTT	CASSRLRTGGSYNSPLHF
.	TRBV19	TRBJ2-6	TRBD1	TGTGCCAGTACCGGGACAGGGGGGGTTGGACCTGGGGCCAACGTCCTGACTTTC	CASTGTGGVGPGANVLTF
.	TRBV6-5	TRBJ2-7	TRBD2	TGTGCCAGCAGTTACTCTAGCGGGGGGGGCCACGAGCAGTACTTC	CASSYSSGGGHEQYF
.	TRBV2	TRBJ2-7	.	TGTGCCAGCAGCGTCGACAGAAACGAGCAGTACTTC	CASSVDRNEQYF
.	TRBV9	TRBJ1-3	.	TGTGCCAGCAGCGTAGCTACCGGAAACACCATATATTTT	CASSVATGNTIYF
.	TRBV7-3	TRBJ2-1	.	TGTGCCAGCAGCTTAACGGGGGGGCCTCAGTTCTTC	CASSLTGGPQFF
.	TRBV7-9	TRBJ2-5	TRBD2	TGTGCCAGCAGCTTAGCCCTAGCGGGCGGGGAGACCCAGTACTTC	CASSLALAGGETQYF
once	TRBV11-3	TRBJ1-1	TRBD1	TGTGCCAGCAGCTCGGACAGGGGCACTGAAGCTTTCTTT	CASSSDRGTEAFF
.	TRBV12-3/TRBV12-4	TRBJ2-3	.	TGTGCCAGCAGTCTACGGCGGGATACGCAGTATTTT	CASSLRRDTQYF
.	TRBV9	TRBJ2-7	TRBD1	TGTGCCAGCAGCGTAGGACAGGGAGCCTACGAGCAGTACTTC	CASSVGQGAYEQYF
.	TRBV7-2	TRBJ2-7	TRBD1	TGTGCCAGCAGCACAGGGACAGGCGGGTACGAGCAGTACTTC	CASSTGTGGYEQYF
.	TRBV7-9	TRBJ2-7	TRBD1	TGTGCCAGCAGCTTCGCGGACAGGGGGTTCTCCGAGCAGTACTTC	CASSFADRGFSEQYF
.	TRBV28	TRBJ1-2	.	TGTGCCAGCAGTCAGGGTAACTATGGCTACACCTTC	CASSQGNYGYTF
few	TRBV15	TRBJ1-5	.	TGTGCCACCAGCAGAGAAAGCGCAGGGGTTAGCAATCAGCCCCAGCATTTT	CATSRESAGVSNQPQHF
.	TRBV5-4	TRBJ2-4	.	TGTGCCAGCAGCTTTGCGTGGCAGGAGGAGAACATTCAGTACTTC	CASSFAWQEENIQYF
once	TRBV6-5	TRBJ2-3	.	TGTGCCAGCAGTTCATCCCCCTGGCTCACAGATACGCAGTATTTT	CASSSSPWLTDTQYF
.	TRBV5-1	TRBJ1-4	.	TGCGCCAGCAGGGGGGAGCGGGGCGCGACTAATGAAAAACTGTTTTTT	CASRGERGATNEKLFF